This TCR beta chain was profiled in a study of regulatory T cells in long-lasting Graves disease. At the level of the study: To qualify as persistent, Graves' disease required over 5 years of antithyroid drugs with positive TSH receptor antibodies.

The CDR3 sequence is 14 residues long. The germline gives CDR1 GTSNPN, CDR2 SVGIG (reference sequence). V dropped 2 bases and J dropped 4 bases, with 14 bases sitting between them. The sample's time point: persistent/refractory GD, antithyroid drugs over 5 years with positive TRAb. Construction of the TCR library relied on RNA isolated from PBMCs. Study observations and caveats: There were preferences for TRBV28, TRBJ1-2 and TRBJ2-5 in persistent disease. Among persistent patients, a larger number of public clonotypes were shared (about 2,800) than among newly diagnosed patients (more than 850).

As regards this clonotype: The antigen remains undetermined.

Arm-PCR of CDR3 regions with iRepertoire HTBI primers generated TCR beta libraries. Via MiXCR, TCRdb re-called the multiplex PCR reads, giving one row per CDR3 protein. The sample records under 450,000 distinct CDR3 sequences, approximately 25% being singletons. This TCR was recovered from a woman in her forties with Graves disease. The sample in question was peripheral blood mononuclear cells (PBMCs), obtained when the disease was refractory, from a patient treated with antithyroid drugs. The J gene is TRBJ1-1, the V gene TRBV30; D perhaps matches TRBD1 (6 bases). This CDR3 reads CAWSYRDGGTEAFF. The DNA for the CDR3 is TGTGCCTGGAGTTACAGGGACGGAGGCACTGAAGCTTTCTTT.